Below are 4 T cell receptor beta chains sequenced from a single sample in a study of cytomegalovirus exposure and HLA in healthy donors (dated by TCRdb to between 2016 and 2019). The method behind the library was the immunoSEQ multiplex PCR assay. A mixture of 60 forward primers for TCR Vbeta segments and 13 reverse primers for TCR Jbeta segments was used in the multiplex PCR. This immuneACCESS table, as held by TCRdb, lists in-frame sequences with V and J called but not all clones. Of the missing ones, under half trace to an unresolved V gene in checked studies; the others have no known cause. This sample gives under 150,000 clones in total; approximately 85% of them show up just once. The ten most abundant clones make up less than 7% of the sample. Sequenced: PBMCs. These TCRs come from a woman under 40 in good health and CMV-seropositive.

Comment on this clone: The same CDR3 can be traced to other DNA sequences in this sample. The rearrangement uses TRBV5-1 and TRBJ1-1; 7 positions agree with TRBD1. V lost 2 bases and J lost 3; bases outside the gene matches: 1. In germline, CDR1 is SGHRS, CDR2 YFSETQ. This CDR3 region has 13 residues. DNA for the CDR3: TGCGCCAGCAGCTTCACAGGGGACACTGAAGCTTTCTTT. This codes for CASSFTGDTEAFF.

The chain couples TRBV7-9 to TRBJ1-6, with D possibly being TRBD1 (5 bases). The CDR3 runs 14 residues. The V gene lost 5 bases and the J gene lost 8 bases, with 13 bases spanning the gap. CDR1 and CDR2 (germline): SEHNR, FQNEAQ (reference sequence). CDR3: CASSPWTGDSPLHF. The CDR3 DNA reads as TGTGCCAGCAGCCCTTGGACGGGGGATTCACCCCTCCACTTT.

The gene calls are TRBV19 and TRBJ2-3; the match to TRBD1 covers 7 bases. CDR3 size: 15 residues. V trimming: 4 bases; J trimming: 1 base; junction bases outside the gene matches: 5. Germline values: CDR1 LNHDA, CDR2 SQIVND (reference sequence). The CDR3 is CASSKGDSRTDTQYF. In DNA form, the CDR3 reads TGTGCCAGTAGTAAGGGGGACAGTCGCACAGATACGCAGTATTTT.

The J gene is TRBJ1-3, the V gene TRBV7-2; D is unclear. Germline loops: CDR1 SGHTA, CDR2 FQGNSA. V was trimmed by 4 bases and J by 4 bases, leaving 5 bases between them. CDR3 length: 12 amino acids. The CDR3 spells CASSSRGNTIYF. CDR3 DNA sequence: TGTGCCAGCAGCTCTAGAGGAAACACCATATATTTT.